Listed here are 31 T cell receptor beta chains from one sample, sequenced in a study of identical twins listed by TCRdb under 2016. Library method: 5' RACE. The sample was run on an Illumina HiSeq 2000. TCRdb trimmed public reads at Q25 via fastp, called clones via MiXCR and kept in-frame beta chains. Each record represents a unique CDR3 protein, reported with the most common genes and DNA among its rows. The sample has 400,000 to 500,000 distinct CDR3 sequences on record, about 18% of them singletons. Roughly an eighth of the sample comes from the top ten. Sequenced material: naive T cells sorted from blood. This specimen's cell subset or site label, interpreted: cells isolated with a human naive T-cell isolation kit. Receptors originate from a man aged 45-65 years in good health.

There are a few counts of this clonotype. The J gene is TRBJ1-4, the V gene TRBV18; 9 nucleotides match TRBD1. The CDR3 is made up of 14 amino acids. The germline gives CDR1 KGHSH, CDR2 LQKENI. Germline trimming cut 3 bases from V and 13 bases from J; bases unmatched to any gene: 9. In nucleotides, the CDR3 is TGTGCCAGCTCACCGGGACAGGGATTAGTACGACTGTTTTTT. The encoded protein is CASSPGQGLVRLFF.

This clonotype was counted only a few times. The rearrangement joins TRBV7-9 to TRBJ2-1; D gene ambiguous. The CDR3 is 14 residues long. Trimming pared 2 bases from V and 12 bases from J, leaving 17 bases between. Looked up from germline, CDR1 is SEHNR and CDR2 is FQNEAQ (reference sequence). The CDR3 protein is CASSLNWASGGQFF. In DNA form, the CDR3 reads TGTGCCAGCAGCTTAAACTGGGCCTCAGGTGGGCAGTTCTTC.

V gene TRBV20-1 combines with J gene TRBJ1-2; D is unclear. CDR1 is DFQATT and CDR2 is SNEGSKA in the germline V gene (reference sequence). V lost 4 bases and J 2 bases, leaving 14 bases between the germline ends. The CDR3 contains 14 residues. The CDR3 nucleotides are TGCAGTGCTATCGTGGATGGGCAAAACTATGGCTACACCTTC. It encodes CSAIVDGQNYGYTF.

This clonotype has ten or more counts. This sequence joins TRBV20-1 and TRBJ2-5; no clear D. The CDR3 runs 13 residues. V lost 3 bases and J lost 4, with 12 bases in between. The germline V gene encodes CDR1 DFQATT and CDR2 SNEGSKA (reference sequence). CDR3 coding DNA: TGCAGTGCTAGCTCTGGCGACGGAGAGACCCAGTACTTC. This codes for CSASSGDGETQYF.

This chain connects TRBV20-1 to TRBJ2-7, with 10 bases aligning to TRBD1. The CDR3 spans 15 residues. Trimming cost V 1 base and J 4 bases; bases outside gene matches: 7. CDR1 is DFQATT and CDR2 is SNEGSKA in the germline V gene (reference sequence). DNA for the CDR3: TGCAGTGCTAGAGCACCGGGACAGGGGATTTACGAGCAGTACTTC. Its translation: CSARAPGQGIYEQYF.

This clonotype was recorded a few times. The V gene is TRBV20-1, the J gene TRBJ1-5, with 9 positions matching TRBD1. The CDR3 totals 16 residues. The trim removed 5 bases at V and 3 bases at J, leaving 11 bases unmatched. The germline V gene encodes CDR1 DFQATT and CDR2 SNEGSKA (reference sequence). In DNA form, the CDR3 reads TGCAGTGCTTCTCGAGGACAGGGGATCGACAATCAGCCCCAGCATTTT. It encodes CSASRGQGIDNQPQHF.

This clonotype showed up many times. The rearrangement links TRBV20-1 to TRBJ1-1; possibly TRBD1 for D (6 bases). This CDR3 has 12 amino acids. Germline V gene lookup returns CDR1 DFQATT and CDR2 SNEGSKA (reference sequence). The germline V and J ends were trimmed by 2 bases and 7 bases, with 11 bases remaining between them. CDR3 nucleotide sequence: TGCAGTGCTAGAACAGGGCCTGGTGAAGCTTTCTTT. Amino acids: CSARTGPGEAFF.

Ten or more counts support this clonotype. The chain has TRBV5-1 and TRBJ2-3; 9 positions agree with TRBD1. Per germline, CDR1 SGHRS and CDR2 YFSETQ. This CDR3 has 15 amino acids. V shed 2 bases and J 5 bases; nucleotides not matched to a gene: 6. CDR3 in amino acids: CASSFGTGPGDTQYF. DNA for the CDR3: TGCGCCAGCAGCTTCGGGACAGGGCCGGGAGATACGCAGTATTTT.

The rearrangement uses TRBV7-2 and TRBJ2-7; TRBD2 aligns across 11 bases. In germline, CDR1 is SGHTA, CDR2 FQGNSA. With 5 bases clipped from V and 0 bases from J, the junction kept 9 bases outside the gene matches. The CDR3 sequence is 17 residues long. This chain's CDR3 is CASSRRTSGLSSYEQYF. The CDR3 nucleotides are TGTGCCAGCAGCCGTCGGACTAGCGGGCTAAGCTCCTACGAGCAGTACTTC. Together with reference TRBV7-2 and TRBJ2-7, the CDR3 gives the full variable domain: GAGVSQSPSNKVTEKGKDVELRCDPISGHTALYWYRQSLGQGLEFLIYFQGNSAPDKSGLPSDRFSAERTGGSVSTLTIQRTQQEDSAVYLCASSRRTSGLSSYEQYFGPGTRLTVT.

This clonotype was detected only a few times. The chain carries TRBV5-6 and TRBJ1-2; D is perhaps TRBD1 (6 bases). The CDR3 contains 16 residues. Per the germline V gene, CDR1 is SGHDT and CDR2 is YYEEEE. V gave up 1 base and J gave up 4 bases, with 17 bases separating them. The CDR3, as DNA: TGTGCCAGCAGCTTGTTGGCAGGGGTTTTTGGCTATGGCTACACCTTC. As protein: CASSLLAGVFGYGYTF. The full variable domain, with the rest looked up from reference TRBV5-6 and TRBJ1-2, is DAGVTQSPTHLIKTRGQQVTLRCSPKSGHDTVSWYQQALGQGPQFIFQYYEEEERQRGNFPDRFSGHQFPNYSSELNVNALLLGDSALYLCASSLLAGVFGYGYTFGSGTRLTVV.

The chain has TRBV7-9 and TRBJ2-1; D may be TRBD2 (5 bases). CDR3 size: 15 residues. The V gene lost 8 bases and the J gene lost 0 bases, with 14 bases spanning the gap. Germline assignment: CDR1 SEHNR and CDR2 FQNEAQ (reference sequence). Here the CDR3 DNA reads TGTGCCAGCGTCGAGAGGGCGAACTCCTACAATGAGCAGTTCTTC. It encodes CASVERANSYNEQFF.

This clonotype was seen more than once but under ten times. V usage is TRBV28 and J usage is TRBJ1-5; TRBD1 matches 7 bases. The CDR3 covers 15 residues. CDR1 and CDR2 (germline): MDHEN, SYDVKM. The V and J ends lost 4 bases and 2 bases, in that order; junction bases with no gene match: 5. The chain's CDR3 is CASSSTGNGNQPQHF. CDR3 bases: TGTGCCAGCAGTTCGACAGGGAATGGCAATCAGCCCCAGCATTTT.

This clonotype was found once. The V call is TRBV29-1, the J call TRBJ2-6; D might be TRBD1 (6 bases). The CDR3 contains 16 residues. Between the trimmed V and J ends, which lost 4 bases and 2 bases, there was a span of 15 bases. Germline CDR1 reads SQVTM; CDR2 reads ANQGSEA. CDR3 protein: CSVAAMGATGANVLTF. CDR3 nucleotide sequence: TGCAGCGTTGCCGCTATGGGGGCTACTGGGGCCAACGTCCTGACTTTC.

CDR3 in DNA: TGTGCCAGTTGCGGGACAGATAAAAACATTCAGTACTTC. Protein product: CASCGTDKNIQYF. V gene TRBV28 combines with J gene TRBJ2-4; TRBD1 might be the D (7 bases). Germline lookup yields CDR1 MDHEN and CDR2 SYDVKM. Trimming stripped 9 bases from V and 4 bases from J, with 13 bases between. This CDR3 region has 13 residues.

In its sample, this clonotype was seen a few times. V and J are TRBV27 and TRBJ2-7, with D hard to call. CDR1 MNHEY and CDR2 SMNVEV come from the germline V gene (reference sequence). This CDR3 has 14 amino acids. The V gene lost 2 bases and the J gene lost 2 bases, with 10 bases spanning the gap. The CDR3 DNA reads as TGTGCCAGCAGTTTAATCGGCAGCACCTACGAGCAGTACTTC. Translating it yields CASSLIGSTYEQYF.

This clonotype was detected ten times or more. The CDR3 nucleotides are TGTGCGGGAAAGGTGGGACACAGCTACGAGCAGTACTTC. Translation: CAGKVGHSYEQYF. This sequence joins TRBV2 and TRBJ2-7; the D gene is possibly TRBD1 (6 bases). Germline V gives CDR1 SNHLY, CDR2 FYNNEI. The CDR3 is 13 residues long.

This clonotype occurred many times. The V and J genes are TRBV20-1 and TRBJ1-2, with 7 bases fitting TRBD1. Germline values: CDR1 DFQATT, CDR2 SNEGSKA (reference sequence). This CDR3 comprises 14 residues. The junction had 3 bases not matched to a gene; V was cut back by 0 bases and J by 2 bases. The CDR3 DNA sequence: TGCAGTGCTAGAGAACAGGGGCAAAACTATGGCTACACCTTC. Amino acids: CSAREQGQNYGYTF.

This clonotype was seen at least ten times. V gene TRBV12-3 or TRBV12-4 combines with J gene TRBJ2-1; TRBD2 matches at 10 bases. Germline trimming cut 9 bases from V and 6 bases from J; bases unmatched to any gene: 2. The CDR3 is 12 amino acids. The CDR3 coding sequence is TGTGCCAGTCGACTAGCGGGCAATGAGCAGTTCTTC. Translating gives CASRLAGNEQFF.

This clonotype came up a few times. The chain carries TRBV5-1 and TRBJ2-7; maybe TRBD1 (6 bases). The CDR3 length is 11 residues. V was pared by 5 bases and J by 6 bases, with 9 bases between. Germline CDR1 and CDR2: SGHRS and YFSETQ. The CDR3 spells CASRTGFEQYF. The CDR3 coding sequence is TGCGCCAGCAGAACAGGGTTCGAGCAGTACTTC. The full variable domain, with the rest looked up from reference TRBV5-1 and TRBJ2-7, is KAGVTQTPRYLIKTRGQQVTLSCSPISGHRSVSWYQQTPGQGLQFLFEYFSETQRNKGNFPGRFSGRQFSNSRSEMNVSTLELGDSALYLCASRTGFEQYFGPGTRLTVT.

This clonotype was detected only a few times. CDR3 loop: CASSIDKETQYF. CDR3 DNA: TGTGCCAGTAGTATAGATAAGGAGACCCAGTACTTC. V and J are TRBV19 and TRBJ2-5; no firm D call. The germline CDR1 and CDR2 sequences are LNHDA and SQIVND (reference sequence). CDR3 size: 12 residues. V lost 0 bases and J 5 bases, leaving 4 bases between the germline ends. The full variable domain, rest sourced from reference TRBV19 and TRBJ2-5, is DGGITQSPKYLFRKEGQNVTLSCEQNLNHDAMYWYRQDPGQGLRLIYYSQIVNDFQKGDIAEGYSVSREKKESFPLTVTSAQKNPTAFYLCASSIDKETQYFGPGTRLLVL.

The chain is built from TRBV7-2 and TRBJ2-1; TRBD2 might be the D (5 bases). This CDR3 comprises 15 residues. Per the germline V gene, CDR1 is SGHTA and CDR2 is FQGNSA. Trimming shortened V by 1 base and J by 6 bases, and 13 bases separated the two germline ends. Written as DNA, the CDR3 is TGTGCCAGCAGCTTAGGTATTGGGGAGTTCAATGAGCAGTTCTTC. Translated, it gives CASSLGIGEFNEQFF.

The CDR3 DNA reads TGTGCCAGCAGCCAAGAGGCAGGGGGGATCTACGAGCAGTACTTC. Translated: CASSQEAGGIYEQYF. The chain links TRBV4-2 to TRBJ2-7, with a possible D match to TRBD1 (7 bases). Germline CDR1 reads LGHNA; CDR2 reads YNFKEQ. The CDR3 runs 15 residues. Between the trimmed V and J ends, which lost 0 bases and 3 bases, there was a span of 12 bases.

This clonotype was seen many times. The chain joins TRBV20-1 to TRBJ2-3; D is ambiguous. The V gene's germline CDR1 is DFQATT and CDR2 SNEGSKA (reference sequence). This CDR3 region has 13 residues. V was shortened by 0 bases and J by 2 bases, with 6 bases between the two germline ends. CDR3 protein: CSAREGYTDTQYF. The DNA of the CDR3 is TGCAGTGCTAGAGAGGGTTACACAGATACGCAGTATTTT.

This clonotype was counted many times. This chain joins TRBV12-3 or TRBV12-4 and TRBJ2-1, with D unresolved. The V end was cut by 5 bases, the J end by 6 bases, with 5 bases between. The CDR3 length is 11 residues. In DNA, the CDR3 is TGTGCCAGCAGTCCCTCCAATGAGCAGTTCTTC. Encoded protein: CASSPSNEQFF.

The J gene is TRBJ2-1, the V gene TRBV4-1, with 8 positions matching TRBD2. Germline trimming cut 7 bases from V and 0 bases from J; bases unmatched to any gene: 5. The CDR3 sequence is 15 residues long. Germline V gene lookup returns CDR1 MGHRA and CDR2 YSYEKL. The CDR3 is CASTPGGSSYNEQFF. The CDR3 nucleotides read TGCGCCAGCACCCCGGGGGGGAGCTCCTACAATGAGCAGTTCTTC.

This clonotype was seen at least ten times. The chain recombines TRBV10-3 with TRBJ2-1; TRBD2 aligns across 7 bases. The CDR3 sequence is 15 residues long. Germline V gene data show CDR1 as ENHRY and CDR2 as SYGVKD. The V gene end was trimmed by 6 bases and the J gene end by 4 bases; junction bases not matched to a gene: 9. The CDR3 region is CAISAGLGGYNEQFF. The CDR3 coding sequence is TGTGCCATCAGCGCCGGACTAGGAGGGTACAATGAGCAGTTCTTC.

This clonotype was counted ten times or more. V is TRBV11-2 and J is TRBJ2-7; TRBD1 agrees at 7 bases. CDR3 length: 14 amino acids. J was trimmed by 1 base and V by 5 bases; bases with no gene match: 5. Germline V lookup: CDR1 SGHAT, CDR2 FQNNGV. This CDR3 reads CASSIYRGSYEQYF. The CDR3 nucleotides are TGTGCCAGCAGCATTTACAGGGGTTCCTACGAGCAGTACTTC.

The sample holds many counts of this clonotype. The chain couples TRBV12-3 or TRBV12-4 to TRBJ2-5, with D tentatively TRBD1 or TRBD2 (6 bases each). V dropped 5 bases and J dropped 4 bases, with 17 bases sitting between them. This CDR3 has 15 amino acids. The CDR3 nucleotides read TGTGCCAGCAGTCTTCCCGAAGGGGGGCTAGAGACCCAGTACTTC. Its protein product is CASSLPEGGLETQYF.

V and J are TRBV7-2 and TRBJ2-3; TRBD2 matches 9 bases. With 5 bases clipped from V and 0 bases from J, the junction kept 6 bases outside the gene matches. Germline V gene lookup returns CDR1 SGHTA and CDR2 FQGNSA. This CDR3 has 16 residues. The CDR3 loop is CASSHGLALSTDTQYF. CDR3 nucleotides: TGTGCCAGCAGCCACGGACTAGCGCTCAGCACAGATACGCAGTATTTT.

This clonotype was seen many times. The chain links TRBV10-3 to TRBJ1-1; no reliable D call. V was trimmed by 0 bases and J by 0 bases, leaving 8 bases between them. There are 15 residues in the CDR3. The V gene's germline CDR1 is ENHRY and CDR2 SYGVKD. CDR3 sequence reads: CAISESQAMNTEAFF. CDR3 bases: TGTGCCATCAGTGAGTCGCAGGCAATGAACACTGAAGCTTTCTTT.

This clonotype was detected only a few times. CDR3 nucleotides: TGCAGCGTTGACCGCTTACTGACAGGGGAGAAGGTGTATGGCTACACCTTC. Its protein is CSVDRLLTGEKVYGYTF. The genes are TRBV29-1 and TRBJ1-2, with 8 bases matching TRBD1. V shed 3 bases and J 5 bases; nucleotides not matched to a gene: 17. The germline V gene encodes CDR1 SQVTM and CDR2 ANQGSEA. The CDR3 is 17 amino acids.